The 10 T cell receptor beta chains below were found in one sample sequenced in a study of early T cells in non-severe SARS-CoV-2 infection. Via MiXCR, TCRdb re-called the 5' RACE reads, giving one row per CDR3 protein. The repertoire consists of more than 95,000 distinct CDR3 sequences, with approximately 10% occurring once and the leading ten covering roughly 4.5%. This sample comprised whole blood, obtained at baseline. Receptor source: an adult who was a healthcare worker with PCR-confirmed SARS-CoV-2 infection or an uninfected control (not recorded which).

This clonotype was seen many times. This sequence joins TRBV28 and TRBJ1-2; 9 nucleotides match TRBD1. The length of the CDR3 is 15 residues. Germline V lookup: CDR1 MDHEN, CDR2 SYDVKM. J gave up 8 bases and V 4 bases, and 11 bases lay outside the gene matches. This CDR3 reads CASSSIGQGNEGYTF. The CDR3 bases are TGTGCCAGCAGTTCAATTGGACAGGGGAATGAAGGCTACACCTTC.

This chain joins TRBV19 and TRBJ1-2; D is unclear. Germline lookup yields CDR1 LNHDA and CDR2 SQIVND (reference sequence). The CDR3 is 14 amino acids. Trimming removed 5 bases at V and 3 bases at J, with 13 bases between. The CDR3 nucleotides are TGTGCCAGTAGTGTAAGACCGACCCACTATGGCTACACCTTC. This encodes CASSVRPTHYGYTF.

The gene calls are TRBV6-6 and TRBJ1-1; 9 positions match TRBD1. The germline CDR1 and CDR2 sequences are MNHNY and SVGAGI (reference sequence). The CDR3 totals 14 residues. V lost 7 bases and J lost 1; bases outside the gene matches: 4. The CDR3 spells CASNVGQGNTEAFF. DNA for the CDR3: TGTGCCAGCAACGTGGGACAGGGGAACACTGAAGCTTTCTTT.

This clonotype was counted at least ten times. The chain employs TRBV18 and TRBJ2-2, with D unclear. The CDR3 spans 16 residues. Germline V lookup: CDR1 KGHSH, CDR2 LQKENI. Trimming took off 0 bases at V and 0 bases at J, with 8 bases between the two ends. The DNA for the CDR3 is TGTGCCAGCTCACCACCTGTTATTCCGAACACCGGGGAGCTGTTTTTT. Translation gives CASSPPVIPNTGELFF.

There are a few counts of this clonotype. The rearrangement joins TRBV29-1 to TRBJ2-5; possibly TRBD2 for D (5 bases). There are 13 residues in the CDR3. V shed 5 bases and J shed 2 bases, with 12 bases lying between them. The germline V gene encodes CDR1 SQVTM and CDR2 ANQGSEA. The CDR3 region has the DNA TGCAGCGTTCTCGCGGGCTGGCAAGAGACCCAGTACTTC. Amino acids: CSVLAGWQETQYF. Complete variable domain (other parts from reference TRBV29-1 and TRBJ2-5): SAVISQKPSRDICQRGTSLTIQCQVDSQVTMMFWYRQQPGQSLTLIATANQGSEATYESGFVIDKFPISRPNLTFSTLTVSNMSPEDSSIYLCSVLAGWQETQYFGPGTRLLVL.

The chain uses TRBV18 and TRBJ2-3; a possible D gene is TRBD2 (7 bases). The CDR3 covers 16 residues. Looked up from germline, CDR1 is KGHSH and CDR2 is LQKENI. Trimming removed 0 bases from V and 5 bases from J, with 15 bases in between. DNA for the CDR3: TGTGCCAGCTCACCACCGGGGGGGCCCTCGGGAGATACGCAGTATTTT. It translates to CASSPPGGPSGDTQYF.

In this sample, this clonotype turned up many times. The rearrangement links TRBV7-2 to TRBJ1-3; TRBD1 is a possible D gene (5 bases). Germline CDR1 SGHTA, CDR2 FQGNSA. The V gene lost 2 bases and the J gene lost 7 bases, with 12 bases spanning the gap. The CDR3 has 14 residues. DNA for the CDR3: TGTGCCAGCAGCTTACCAGGGCCAGGCAACACCATATATTTT. Its protein product is CASSLPGPGNTIYF. The whole variable domain, remainder taken from reference TRBV7-2 and TRBJ1-3, is GAGVSQSPSNKVTEKGKDVELRCDPISGHTALYWYRQSLGQGLEFLIYFQGNSAPDKSGLPSDRFSAERTGGSVSTLTIQRTQQEDSAVYLCASSLPGPGNTIYFGEGSWLTVV.

The chain couples TRBV20-1 to TRBJ2-7; 7 nucleotides line up with TRBD1. Germline V gene data show CDR1 as DFQATT and CDR2 as SNEGSKA (reference sequence). V lost 6 bases, J lost 2 bases, and 16 bases stayed unmatched. This CDR3 has 16 amino acids. The CDR3, as DNA: TGCAGTGCCGCAGCCGGGACAGCCAGAACGACCTACGAGCAGTACTTC. This gives the protein CSAAAGTARTTYEQYF.

The CDR3 DNA reads TGCAGCGTTGCTTCGCAGGGTGATGCCGAGCAGTACTTC. The encoded protein is CSVASQGDAEQYF. The J gene is TRBJ2-7, the V gene TRBV29-1; perhaps TRBD1 as D (5 bases). The length of the CDR3 is 13 residues. CDR1 and CDR2 from the germline V gene are SQVTM and ANQGSEA. V was pared by 4 bases and J by 6 bases, with 16 bases between.

This clonotype came up a few times. V usage is TRBV6-2 or TRBV6-3 and J usage is TRBJ2-5; no reliable D call. V dropped 0 bases and J dropped 2 bases, with 7 bases sitting between them. The CDR3 sequence is 14 residues long. Germline lookup yields CDR1 MNHEY and CDR2 SVGEGT. The CDR3 region is CASSYSSAQETQYF. In DNA, the CDR3 is TGTGCCAGCAGTTACTCTTCAGCGCAAGAGACCCAGTACTTC.